This T cell receptor (beta chain) is drawn from a study of T cells after yellow fever vaccination. This clonotype turned up a few times. What it recognizes is unknown. TCR cDNA was made by 5'RACE template switching, adding a universal primer site and UMIs. TCRdb reprocessed the 5' RACE reads with MiXCR, giving one entry per CDR3 protein. The sample has roughly 170,000 distinct CDR3 sequences; around 9.3% are singletons. Study results and caveats: Abundant bulk-population clonotypes could contaminate the FACS-sorted repertoires.

This TCR was recovered from a man younger than 35 who received the YFV17D yellow fever vaccine. This material consisted of CD8+ T cells sorted from PBMCs, taken 45 days after the yellow fever booster vaccination.

The CDR3 spells CASSLMYSPLHF. CDR3 sequence (DNA): TGTGCCAGCAGCTTAATGTATTCACCCCTCCACTTT. The chain is built from TRBV7-9 and TRBJ1-6; D call uncertain. V dropped 2 bases and J dropped 8 bases, with 4 bases sitting between them. Per germline, CDR1 SEHNR and CDR2 FQNEAQ (reference sequence). This CDR3 contains 12 residues. The entire variable domain, with the rest obtained from reference TRBV7-9 and TRBJ1-6, is as follows: DTGVSQNPRHKITKRGQNVTFRCDPISEHNRLYWYRQTLGQGPEFLTYFQNEAQLEKSRLLSDRFSAERPKGSFSTLEIQRTEQGDSAMYLCASSLMYSPLHFGNGTRLTVT.